One and the same sample provided the 16 T cell receptor beta chains below, sequenced in a study of blood T cell repertoires in COVID-19. Some clones are missing from TCRdb's copy, which holds only in-frame ones; the method was immunoSEQ multiplex PCR. The data contain about 140,000 clones, about 85% of them singletons. Sequenced input: peripheral blood. These receptors were collected from a human donor in a cohort sampled during active COVID-19.

The chain is built from TRBV19 and TRBJ2-2, with 8 bases lining up with TRBD1. The germline CDR1 and CDR2 sequences are LNHDA and SQIVND (reference sequence). This CDR3 contains 14 residues. V shed 7 bases and J 0 bases; nucleotides not matched to a gene: 1. The CDR3 region is CASTGQANTGELFF. The DNA of the CDR3 is TGTGCCAGTACGGGACAGGCGAACACCGGGGAGCTGTTTTTT.

The genes are TRBV6-5 and TRBJ2-7, with 12 bases fitting TRBD1. Losses at the gene ends were 3 bases for V and 7 bases for J; bases not matched to a gene: 7. The CDR3 sequence is 15 residues long. Germline assignment: CDR1 MNHEY and CDR2 SVGAGI. CDR3: CASSYQGQGAWEQYF. CDR3 bases: TGTGCCAGCAGTTATCAGGGACAGGGGGCCTGGGAGCAGTACTTC.

This chain uses TRBV6-5 with TRBJ2-1; D call uncertain. The V and J ends lost 6 bases and 5 bases respectively, with 14 bases between them. Germline values: CDR1 MNHEY, CDR2 SVGAGI. The CDR3 covers 14 residues. CDR3 protein: CASRESSRNNEQFF. In DNA, the CDR3 is TGTGCCAGCAGAGAGTCGTCGAGAAACAATGAGCAGTTCTTC.

The chain carries TRBV19 and TRBJ1-2, with 10 bases that match TRBD1. Germline loops: CDR1 LNHDA, CDR2 SQIVND (reference sequence). V shed 5 bases, J shed 0 bases, and the junction held 6 bases outside the gene matches. The CDR3 is made up of 16 amino acids. The CDR3 spells CASSRQGATTNYGYTF. The CDR3 DNA is TGTGCCAGTAGTCGACAGGGGGCGACAACTAACTATGGCTACACCTTC.

For this clone: The identical CDR3 is also encoded by other nucleotide sequences in the sample. The V call is TRBV10-3, the J call TRBJ2-2, with 13 bases aligning to TRBD2. Unmatched junction bases numbered 8, after V lost 4 bases and J lost 3 bases. The CDR3 totals 18 residues. The germline gives CDR1 ENHRY, CDR2 SYGVKD. The CDR3 here is CAISGTSGSLRDTGELFF. The CDR3 nucleotides read TGTGCCATCAGTGGGACTAGCGGGAGCCTAAGGGACACCGGGGAGCTGTTTTTT.

J is TRBJ1-1 and V is TRBV5-1; TRBD1 is a possible D gene (5 bases). V was cut by 4 bases and J by 0 bases, with 10 bases left in between. The CDR3 extends over 14 amino acids. Germline values: CDR1 SGHRS, CDR2 YFSETQ. Here the CDR3 DNA reads TGCGCCAGCAGCCGCGACAGCTTGAACACTGAAGCTTTCTTT. Encoded protein: CASSRDSLNTEAFF. The complete variable domain, with remaining parts taken from reference TRBV5-1 and TRBJ1-1, reads KAGVTQTPRYLIKTRGQQVTLSCSPISGHRSVSWYQQTPGQGLQFLFEYFSETQRNKGNFPGRFSGRQFSNSRSEMNVSTLELGDSALYLCASSRDSLNTEAFFGQGTRLTVV.

This clone was detected a few times. The genes are TRBV18 and TRBJ2-2, with TRBD2 matching 7 bases. CDR1 KGHSH and CDR2 LQKENI come from the germline V gene. This CDR3 is built from 16 residues. V shed 2 bases and J 2 bases; nucleotides not matched to a gene: 5. In nucleotides, the CDR3 is TGTGCCAGCTCACCAGGGCCTAGCGGCAACACCGGGGAGCTGTTTTTT. Translated: CASSPGPSGNTGELFF.

The chain employs TRBV4-2 and TRBJ2-2, with TRBD2 identical over 7 bases. This CDR3 contains 16 residues. The V segment lost 2 bases and the J segment 1 base; nucleotides outside the gene matches: 4. Germline V gene data show CDR1 as LGHNA and CDR2 as YNFKEQ. The CDR3: CASSQRDYMNTGELFF. DNA for the CDR3: TGTGCCAGCAGCCAACGGGACTACATGAACACCGGGGAGCTGTTTTTT.

This clone was seen once. The CDR3 loop reads CATSDDTSGRPETQYF. The DNA of the CDR3 is TGTGCCACCAGTGACGACACTAGCGGGAGGCCGGAGACCCAGTACTTC. This chain links TRBV24-1 with TRBJ2-5; 12 bases map to TRBD2. The CDR3 is 16 amino acids. CDR1 and CDR2 (germline): KGHDR, SFDVKD. Trimming took 4 bases from V and 5 from J; bases not matched to a gene: 7.

In this sample, this clone turned up once. Written as DNA, the CDR3 is TGTGCCAGTAGTATATTTGGGACAGGGGAGGCTTCGTTGGGCTACACCTTC. Protein: CASSIFGTGEASLGYTF. The rearrangement joins TRBV19 to TRBJ1-2, with 10 bases that match TRBD1. Germline loops: CDR1 LNHDA, CDR2 SQIVND (reference sequence). Trimming at V came to 2 bases and at J to 8 bases, leaving 14 bases not matched to a gene. This CDR3 has 17 residues. Complete variable domain (other parts from reference TRBV19 and TRBJ1-2): DGGITQSPKYLFRKEGQNVTLSCEQNLNHDAMYWYRQDPGQGLRLIYYSQIVNDFQKGDIAEGYSVSREKKESFPLTVTSAQKNPTAFYLCASSIFGTGEASLGYTFGSGTRLTVV.

The chain joins TRBV5-1 to TRBJ2-1, with 11 bases identical to TRBD2. The CDR3 contains 16 residues. CDR1 SGHRS and CDR2 YFSETQ come from the germline V gene. Losses at the gene ends were 2 bases for V and 9 bases for J; bases not matched to a gene: 10. The CDR3 DNA sequence: TGCGCCAGCAGCTTAAATAGCGGGAGGGCCCCCGGTGAGCAGTTCTTC. It codes for CASSLNSGRAPGEQFF. Filled out from reference TRBV5-1 and TRBJ2-1, the complete variable domain reads KAGVTQTPRYLIKTRGQQVTLSCSPISGHRSVSWYQQTPGQGLQFLFEYFSETQRNKGNFPGRFSGRQFSNSRSEMNVSTLELGDSALYLCASSLNSGRAPGEQFFGPGTRLTVL.

This chain uses TRBV19 with TRBJ1-2; weak D call: TRBD1 (5 bases). There are 14 residues in the CDR3. V shed 5 bases and J shed 4 bases, with 14 bases lying between them. The germline V gene encodes CDR1 LNHDA and CDR2 SQIVND (reference sequence). The CDR3 region is CASSPRRDSYGYTF. Here the CDR3 DNA reads TGTGCCAGTAGTCCCCGGCGCGACAGCTATGGCTACACCTTC. The entire variable domain, with the rest obtained from reference TRBV19 and TRBJ1-2, is as follows: DGGITQSPKYLFRKEGQNVTLSCEQNLNHDAMYWYRQDPGQGLRLIYYSQIVNDFQKGDIAEGYSVSREKKESFPLTVTSAQKNPTAFYLCASSPRRDSYGYTFGSGTRLTVV.

The chain combines TRBV18 with TRBJ2-2; TRBD2 agrees at 7 bases. V lost 4 bases and J lost 0; bases outside the gene matches: 5. CDR3 size: 16 residues. Germline assignment: CDR1 KGHSH and CDR2 LQKENI. The CDR3 loop is CASSLTSEPNTGELFF. The CDR3 region has the DNA TGTGCCAGCTCACTCACTAGCGAACCGAACACCGGGGAGCTGTTTTTT.

This clone was counted once. The V and J genes are TRBV25-1 and TRBJ1-2, with TRBD1 as a possible D gene (5 bases). The CDR3 totals 13 residues. With 7 bases removed from V and 4 bases from J, the gap between germline ends came to 13 bases. Per the germline V gene, CDR1 is MGHDK and CDR2 is SYGVNS. CDR3 in amino acids: CASKDGASYGYTF. CDR3 DNA sequence: TGTGCCAGCAAAGATGGGGCCTCCTATGGCTACACCTTC.

The chain couples TRBV5-1 to TRBJ2-5, with 8 bases aligning to TRBD1. Germline CDR1 and CDR2: SGHRS and YFSETQ. The CDR3 length is 14 residues. With V trimmed by 4 bases and J by 5 bases, 7 bases remained unmatched. The CDR3 protein is CASSAPGGAETQYF. The CDR3 nucleotides read TGCGCCAGCAGCGCCCCAGGGGGCGCGGAGACCCAGTACTTC.

The chain uses TRBV28 and TRBJ2-4; TRBD1 matches at 11 bases. Germline V gene lookup returns CDR1 MDHEN and CDR2 SYDVKM. The J segment lost 6 bases and the V segment lost 4 bases, leaving 5 bases of the junction unmatched. CDR3 size: 15 residues. The CDR3 spells CASSSWDRGINIQYF. DNA of the CDR3: TGTGCCAGCAGTTCCTGGGACAGGGGGATAAACATTCAGTACTTC.